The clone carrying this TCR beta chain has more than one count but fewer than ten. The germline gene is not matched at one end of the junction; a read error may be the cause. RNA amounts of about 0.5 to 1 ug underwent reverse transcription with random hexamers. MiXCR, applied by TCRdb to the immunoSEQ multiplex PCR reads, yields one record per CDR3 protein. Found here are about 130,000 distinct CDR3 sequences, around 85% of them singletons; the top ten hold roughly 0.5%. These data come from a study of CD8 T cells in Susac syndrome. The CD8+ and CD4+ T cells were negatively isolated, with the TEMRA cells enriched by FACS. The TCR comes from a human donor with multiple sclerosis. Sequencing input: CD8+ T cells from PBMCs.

Here the CDR3 reads CASSLYFGDTEVFF. CDR3 nucleotides: TGCGCCAGCAGCTTGTATTTCGGGGACACTGAAGTTTTCTTT. The rearrangement links TRBV5-1 to TRBJ1-1, with a weak D call TRBD1 (6 bases). CDR3 length: 14 residues. Germline V gene data show CDR1 as SGHRS and CDR2 as YFSETQ.